This T cell receptor beta chain is from a study of graft-versus-host responses after intestinal transplantation. Overall study: Transplantation in recipients was multivisceral, liver-intestinal, or isolated intestinal. Recipients uniformly received anti-thymocyte globulin induction, followed by tacrolimus and steroids for 2 to 4 years.

The CDR3 loop spans 16 amino acids. V trimming: 4 bases; J trimming: 1 base; junction bases outside the gene matches: 9. From germline, CDR1 is SGHDT and CDR2 YYEEEE. To note about this clone: Antigen: not known.

Method: immunoSEQ multiplex PCR; TCRdb's copy keeps in-frame clones and lacks some. The repertoire holds about 78,000 clones, with 90% as singletons. Study observations and caveats: Allograft graft-versus-host to host-versus-graft clonal ratios ran high in patients with graft-donor T cell macrochimerism.

This receptor was identified in a human donor who was the organ donor for an intestinal transplant. This specimen was unstimulated CD8+ T cells sorted from spleen or lymph node cells, taken before transplant. This rearrangement joins TRBV5-6 to TRBJ1-2, with TRBD1 identical over 8 bases. DNA for the CDR3: TGTGCCAGCAGCCCACCGACAGGGGAACATAACTATGGCTACACCTTC. It is translated as CASSPPTGEHNYGYTF.